This TCR beta chain was recorded in a study of blood T cell repertoires in COVID-19. Study in general: Acute and convalescent COVID-19 specimens originated in the United States, Italy and Spain.

Participants' own reports of clinical history determined their cohort assignment. Only in-frame clones appear in the TCRdb table, and some are missing; sequencing was by immunoSEQ multiplex PCR. This sample has 300,000 to 400,000 clones, with 80% to 90% found just once. Per the germline V gene, CDR1 is MNHEY and CDR2 is SMNVEV (reference sequence). The V segment lost 6 bases and the J segment 3 bases; nucleotides outside the gene matches: 11. The CDR3 has 16 residues. The chain has TRBV27 and TRBJ2-3, with 8 nucleotides matching TRBD1. The sequenced material came from PBMCs or T cells enriched from blood (not recorded which). The receptor comes from a woman aged 40 to 50 with acute COVID-19. CDR3 loop: CASSPQVQGATDTQYF. Written as DNA, the CDR3 is TGTGCCAGCAGCCCCCAGGTGCAGGGGGCAACAGATACGCAGTATTTT.